Included here is one T cell receptor (beta chain) sequence, with context. Its antigen is not identified. The sample is drawn from a study of T cell repertoires in cytomegalovirus infection. From the reads, TCRdb called clonotypes with MiXCR, one entry per CDR3 protein. Of around 7,500 distinct CDR3 sequences listed, 45% to 60% are singletons. This receptor was taken from a human donor in good health (CMV status not recorded). Some clones in this sample may be carry-over from other donors' samples. Sequencing was done on a sample of PBMCs, sequenced either directly or after in vitro stimulation (not recorded which).

The CDR3 region is CASSLPGLARYNEQFF. The CDR3 nucleotides are TGCGCCAGCAGCTTACCGGGACTAGCGCGCTACAATGAGCAGTTCTTC. The V and J genes are TRBV5-1 and TRBJ2-1, with 10 positions matching TRBD2. V lost 2 bases, J lost 3 bases, and 5 bases stayed unmatched. CDR1 and CDR2 (germline): SGHRS, YFSETQ. The CDR3 loop spans 16 amino acids.